This T cell receptor beta chain was recovered during a study of cytomegalovirus exposure and HLA in healthy donors. The trim removed 0 bases at V and 2 bases at J, leaving 8 bases unmatched. Germline V gene sequence: CDR1 LGHNA, CDR2 YSLEER. This CDR3 is built from 19 residues. Whole-study results and caveats: Later work showed greater clonal expansion in HLA-associated TCR beta chains than in equally common others.

To note about this clone: As yet, its antigen is unknown.

Primers included in the PCR were 60 Vbeta and 13 Jbeta primers. Assay used: immunoSEQ multiplex PCR; TCRdb lists only in-frame clones, some missing. The ten top clones account for approximately 4.5%, within a sample of approximately 72,000 clones. The TCR comes from a woman between 40 and 55 years old in good health and CMV-seropositive. V and J are TRBV4-3 and TRBJ2-2; 11 bases are a match to TRBD2. Sequences were obtained from PBMCs. Here the CDR3 reads CASSQDPPGLADNTGELFF. The CDR3 nucleotides read TGCGCCAGCAGCCAAGATCCGCCGGGACTAGCGGACAACACCGGGGAGCTGTTTTTT.